What follows are 15 T cell receptor beta chains derived from one specimen sequenced in a study of blood T cell repertoires in COVID-19. TCRdb's table, derived via immunoSEQ multiplex PCR, lists solely in-frame clones and lacks some. The profile shows more than 150,000 clones, roughly nine tenths of them singletons. Input material: peripheral blood. Receptor source: a man aged 40-49 years with acute or convalescent COVID-19.

The V and J genes are TRBV7-6 and TRBJ2-3; 12 bases fit TRBD2. In germline, CDR1 is SGHVS, CDR2 FNYEAQ. The length of the CDR3 is 18 residues. J lost 2 bases, V lost 5 bases, and 11 bases had no gene match. The CDR3 DNA is TGTGCCAGCAGCCGTCGGACTAGCGGGGCTTTTCACACAGATACGCAGTATTTT. It encodes CASSRRTSGAFHTDTQYF.

The V gene is TRBV11-2, the J gene TRBJ1-5, with a tentative D call TRBD1 (6 bases). This CDR3 is built from 15 residues. V lost 5 bases and J 6 bases, leaving 17 bases between the germline ends. In germline, CDR1 is SGHAT, CDR2 FQNNGV. This chain's CDR3 is CASSRGAGAGQPQHF. The CDR3 nucleotides are TGTGCCAGCAGCCGAGGGGCAGGGGCGGGTCAGCCCCAGCATTTT.

The chain carries TRBV7-9 and TRBJ2-5; D remains unclear. The germline gives CDR1 SEHNR, CDR2 FQNEAQ (reference sequence). There are 11 residues in the CDR3. Deletions cut 5 bases from V and 7 bases from J, with 8 bases between. The CDR3, as DNA: TGTGCCAGCAGCAACACAGCGACCCAGTACTTC. Its translation is CASSNTATQYF.

This chain links TRBV5-4 with TRBJ2-2, with 7 bases that match TRBD2. J gave up 1 base and V 7 bases, and 10 bases lay outside the gene matches. CDR1 is SGHNT, CDR2 YYREEE, per germline (reference sequence). This CDR3 is 16 amino acids long. The CDR3 DNA reads TGTGCCAGCGGACTAGATCGGGGACGGAACACCGGGGAGCTGTTTTTT. Translating it yields CASGLDRGRNTGELFF.

The genes are TRBV30 and TRBJ1-3, with D maybe TRBD1 (5 bases). The V end lost 4 bases, the J end lost 9 bases, and 19 bases lay between the germline ends. Germline CDR1 is GTSNPN and CDR2 is SVGIG (reference sequence). The CDR3 contains 14 residues. The chain's CDR3 is CAWTPTDPRGTIYF. Written as DNA, the CDR3 is TGTGCCTGGACCCCGACAGACCCAAGGGGCACCATATATTTT.

The V call is TRBV27, the J call TRBJ2-7; D is perhaps TRBD1 (5 bases). Trimming took 5 bases from V and 0 from J, leaving 14 bases between them. Germline V gene sequence: CDR1 MNHEY, CDR2 SMNVEV (reference sequence). CDR3 length equals 15 residues. The CDR3 loop reads CASSRTRLSSYEQYF. The CDR3 DNA reads as TGTGCCAGCAGTAGGACAAGGTTAAGCTCCTACGAGCAGTACTTC.

The CDR3 region has the DNA TGTGCCTGGAGGTGGCTAGCGGGGGCCTCCCTCCAAGAGACCCAGTACTTC. Translation: CAWRWLAGASLQETQYF. V is TRBV30 and J is TRBJ2-5, with TRBD2 identical over 10 bases. Germline values: CDR1 GTSNPN, CDR2 SVGIG (reference sequence). V trimming: 3 bases; J trimming: 1 base; junction bases outside the gene matches: 11. The CDR3 contains 17 residues.

The chain has TRBV19 and TRBJ1-5; D remains ambiguous. V was pared by 5 bases and J by 0 bases, with 8 bases between. The germline V gene has CDR1 LNHDA and CDR2 SQIVND (reference sequence). The CDR3 contains 14 residues. The CDR3 here is CASSAVYSNQPQHF. The CDR3 DNA reads TGTGCCAGTAGTGCGGTTTATAGCAATCAGCCCCAGCATTTT.

In its sample, this clone was seen a few times. The rearrangement links TRBV2 to TRBJ1-1; D might be TRBD1 (5 bases). This CDR3 contains 13 residues. Germline lookup yields CDR1 SNHLY and CDR2 FYNNEI. Trimming took off 6 bases at V and 1 base at J, with 9 bases between the two ends. CDR3 residues: CASRERGNTEAFF. CDR3 in DNA: TGTGCCAGCAGGGAAAGGGGGAACACTGAAGCTTTCTTT.

This sequence joins TRBV29-1 and TRBJ2-5; 8 bases fit TRBD2. After removal of 4 bases from V and 7 bases from J, the junction contained 17 bases not matched to a gene. Germline CDR1 and CDR2: SQVTM and ANQGSEA. The CDR3 is 16 amino acids. Here the CDR3 reads CSVGTIPGAAGGTQYF. The CDR3 nucleotides read TGCAGCGTTGGAACAATCCCAGGGGCCGCGGGGGGGACCCAGTACTTC.

The chain combines TRBV6-5 with TRBJ1-2, with D unresolved. Per the germline V gene, CDR1 is MNHEY and CDR2 is SVGAGI. The CDR3 loop spans 15 amino acids. With 7 bases removed from V and 0 bases from J, the gap between germline ends came to 15 bases. As DNA, the CDR3 is TGTGCCAGCAAGGCGGCCGGCCCACCTAACTATGGCTACACCTTC. Its translation is CASKAAGPPNYGYTF.

The chain links TRBV6-2 or TRBV6-3 to TRBJ1-6; a weak D match, TRBD1 (5 bases). The CDR3 totals 15 residues. The V gene lost 2 bases and the J gene lost 6 bases, with 11 bases spanning the gap. Germline CDR1 reads MNHEY; CDR2 reads SVGEGT. The CDR3 DNA sequence: TGTGCCAGCAGTTACAGTCGACAGTCTAATTCACCCCTCCACTTT. Translated: CASSYSRQSNSPLHF.

This clone appeared a single time. The chain employs TRBV7-9 and TRBJ2-5, with 7 positions matching TRBD2. CDR1 and CDR2 from the germline V gene are SEHNR and FQNEAQ (reference sequence). Unmatched junction bases numbered 10, after V lost 7 bases and J lost 5 bases. The CDR3 extends over 14 amino acids. The CDR3 nucleotides read TGTGCCAGCAACCCCAGGGCTAGCGGCGAGACCCAGTACTTC. This encodes CASNPRASGETQYF.

This chain joins TRBV5-1 and TRBJ2-3, with 10 bases that match TRBD1. The length of the CDR3 is 15 residues. CDR1 is SGHRS and CDR2 is YFSETQ in the germline V gene. The V gene end was trimmed by 2 bases and the J gene end by 4 bases; junction bases not matched to a gene: 4. The CDR3 region has the DNA TGCGCCAGCAGCTTAGGACAGGGGGGCCCAGATACGCAGTATTTT. Encoded protein: CASSLGQGGPDTQYF.

The chain has TRBV7-2 and TRBJ2-3; a weak D match, TRBD1 (5 bases). The CDR3 totals 12 residues. Trimming removed 5 bases at V and 11 bases at J, with 14 bases between. CDR1 SGHTA and CDR2 FQGNSA come from the germline V gene. Written as DNA, the CDR3 is TGTGCCAGCAGCCCTAGGTCTCAGGGGCAGTATTTT. It translates to CASSPRSQGQYF.